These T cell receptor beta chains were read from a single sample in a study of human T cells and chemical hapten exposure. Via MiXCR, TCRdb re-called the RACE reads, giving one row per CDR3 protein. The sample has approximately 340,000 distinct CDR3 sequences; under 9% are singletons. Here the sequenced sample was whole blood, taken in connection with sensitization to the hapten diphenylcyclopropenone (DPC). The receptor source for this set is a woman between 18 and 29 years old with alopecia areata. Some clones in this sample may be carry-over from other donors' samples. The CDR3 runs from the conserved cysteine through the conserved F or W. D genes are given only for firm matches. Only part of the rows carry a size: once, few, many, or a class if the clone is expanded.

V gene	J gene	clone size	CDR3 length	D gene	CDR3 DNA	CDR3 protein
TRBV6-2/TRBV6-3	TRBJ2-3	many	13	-	TGTGCCAGCAGGGATCTAGCCCGGGATACGCAGTATTTT	CASRDLARDTQYF
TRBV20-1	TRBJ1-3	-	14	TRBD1	TGCAGTGCTCAAAGGACAGGGGTGAGAAACACCATATATTTT	CSAQRTGVRNTIYF
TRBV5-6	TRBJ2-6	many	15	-	TGTGCCAGCAGCTTGGGTGGGGCTGGGGCCAACGTCCTGACTTTC	CASSLGGAGANVLTF
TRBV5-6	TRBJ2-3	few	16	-	TGTGCCAGCAGCTTGAAACGGGGGCTGAGCACAGATACGCAGTATTTT	CASSLKRGLSTDTQYF
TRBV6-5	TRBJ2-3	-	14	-	TGTGCCAGCAGAATCCGACCCAACACAGATACGCAGTATTTT	CASRIRPNTDTQYF
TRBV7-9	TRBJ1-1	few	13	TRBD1	TGTGCCAGCACCGACACAGGGGGAACTGAAGCTTTCTTT	CASTDTGGTEAFF
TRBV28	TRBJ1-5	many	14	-	TGTGCCAGCAGGCGTTCGACGGGGGACCAGCCCCAGCATTTT	CASRRSTGDQPQHF
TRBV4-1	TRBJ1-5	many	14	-	TGCGCCAGCAGCCAAGATGTAACCATCCAGCCCCAGCATTTT	CASSQDVTIQPQHF
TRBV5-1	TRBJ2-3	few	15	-	TGCGCCAGCAGCTTAGGGACTCGTGTTGAAGATACGCAGTATTTT	CASSLGTRVEDTQYF
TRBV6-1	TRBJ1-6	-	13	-	TGTGCCAGCAGTGAAATGGGAGATTCACCCCTCCACTTT	CASSEMGDSPLHF
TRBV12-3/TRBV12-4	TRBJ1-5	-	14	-	TGTGCCAGCAGTTTCCACAGGGCGAATCAGCCCCAGCATTTT	CASSFHRANQPQHF
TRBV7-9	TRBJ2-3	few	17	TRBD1	TGTGCCAGCAGCTTGGGAGACAGGGGTTCTAGCACAGATACGCAGTATTTT	CASSLGDRGSSTDTQYF
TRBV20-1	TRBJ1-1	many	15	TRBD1	TGCAGTGCTAGAGATCCAGGGGGATCGAACGCTGAAGCTTTCTTT	CSARDPGGSNAEAFF
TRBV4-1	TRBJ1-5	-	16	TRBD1	TGCGCCAGCAGCCAAGGGGACAGAAATAGCAATCAGCCCCAGCATTTT	CASSQGDRNSNQPQHF
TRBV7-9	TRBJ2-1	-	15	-	TGTGCCAGCAGCCCAACGGATCCACCTTACAATGAGCAGTTCTTC	CASSPTDPPYNEQFF
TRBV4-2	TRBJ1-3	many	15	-	TGTGCCAGCAGCCCGGACACCGGGGATGGAAACACCATATATTTT	CASSPDTGDGNTIYF
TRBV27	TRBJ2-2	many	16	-	TGTGCCAGCAGTTTGAGAACAGGGTATCGTCCCGGGGAGCTGTTTTTT	CASSLRTGYRPGELFF
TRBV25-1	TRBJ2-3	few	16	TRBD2	TGTGCCAGCAGTGAATTCACTAGCGGGGGCACAGATACGCAGTATTTT	CASSEFTSGGTDTQYF
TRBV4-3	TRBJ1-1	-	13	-	TGCGCCAGCAGCCAAGACTTCCAGACTGAAGCTTTCTTT	CASSQDFQTEAFF
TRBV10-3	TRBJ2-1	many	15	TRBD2	TGTGCCATCAGCGATAGCGGGGGTGGGGACAATGAGCAGTTCTTC	CAISDSGGGDNEQFF
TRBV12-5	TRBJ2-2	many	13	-	TGTGCTGGAACCTTACACCGCACCGGGGAGCTGTTTTTT	CAGTLHRTGELFF
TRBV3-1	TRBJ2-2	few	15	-	TGTGCCAGCAGCCCAGGACCGGCGGACACCGGGGAGCTGTTTTTT	CASSPGPADTGELFF
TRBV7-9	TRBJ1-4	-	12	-	TGTGCCAGCAGCTCTGATAATGAAAAACTGTTTTTT	CASSSDNEKLFF
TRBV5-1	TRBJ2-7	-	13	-	TGCGCCAGCAGCTCGGACGGGCAGCGGGAGCAGTACTTC	CASSSDGQREQYF
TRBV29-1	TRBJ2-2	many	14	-	TGCAGCGTTCGGTCGGGCGCGCGAACCGGGGAGCTGTTTTTT	CSVRSGARTGELFF